This TCR beta chain was documented in a study of cytomegalovirus exposure and HLA in healthy donors. Overall study findings and caveats: V- and J-gene trimming of TCR beta was linked (in a later analysis) to a missense DCLRE1C variant. A later analysis showed TCR association rates differing by HLA locus, peaking at DRB1 and lowest at HLA-C. Associated with cytomegalovirus, according to the listing, were about 160 TCR beta chains.

60 Vbeta and 13 Jbeta primers were used in PCR. Profiled with immunoSEQ multiplex PCR; TCRdb holds only in-frame clones, not every one. The table has approximately 130,000 clones, about 71% seen once; the top ten hold about 2.7%. Per the germline V gene, CDR1 is SGDLS and CDR2 is YYNGEE. Trimming shortened V by 0 bases and J by 7 bases, and 8 bases separated the two germline ends. The CDR3 is 13 amino acids. As regards this clone: What it binds is not known.

The sequence derives from a woman aged 55-69 years in good health and CMV-seropositive. J is TRBJ1-5 and V is TRBV9, with a possible D match to TRBD1 (5 bases). The sample taken for sequencing was PBMCs. The CDR3 here is CASSVAGLQPQHF. For the CDR3, the DNA is TGTGCCAGCAGCGTAGCAGGGTTGCAGCCCCAGCATTTT. The full variable domain, its missing parts supplied by reference TRBV9 and TRBJ1-5, is DSGVTQTPKHLITATGQRVTLRCSPRSGDLSVYWYQQSLDQGLQFLIQYYNGEERAKGNILERFSAQQFPDLHSELNLSSLELGDSALYFCASSVAGLQPQHFGDGTRLSIL.